The 23 T cell receptor beta chains below come from one sample, sequenced in a study of blood T cells in healthy people across ages. Combining a sample-barcoded 5' primer with a J-beta primer mix, a second PCR ran for roughly 6 to 12 cycles. A single record per CDR3 protein comes from TCRdb applying MiXCR to the 5' RACE reads. This table holds about 1.7 million distinct CDR3 sequences, 28% found once. The sequenced sample was blood. The receptors were gathered from a woman aged 25 to 39 in good health.

This clonotype occurred once. A junction end diverges from the germline sequence, so it may reflect a read error. The chain employs TRBV3-1 and TRBJ2-5; perhaps TRBD2 as D (6 bases). Germline values: CDR1 LGHDT, CDR2 YNNKEL (reference sequence). The CDR3 spans 16 residues. CDR3 amino acids: CVSSQDGGHLQETQYF. CDR3 bases: TGTGTCAGCAGCCAGGACGGAGGGCACTTGCAAGAGACCCAGTACTTC.

This clonotype was picked up a small number of times. The chain combines TRBV18 with TRBJ2-2; D possibly corresponds to TRBD2 (6 bases). The V end was cut by 1 base, the J end by 6 bases, with 9 bases between. CDR1 is KGHSH, CDR2 LQKENI, per germline. The length of the CDR3 is 14 residues. This CDR3 is CASSPRWRAGELFF. The CDR3 nucleotides are TGTGCCAGCTCACCACGATGGAGGGCCGGGGAGCTGTTTTTT.

In regard to this clonotype: A junction end diverges from the germline sequence, so it may reflect a read error. J is TRBJ2-4 and V is TRBV7-2, with D perhaps given as TRBD1 or TRBD2 (7 bases each). CDR1 and CDR2 from the germline V gene are SGHTA and FQGNSA. The CDR3 contains 14 residues. CDR3 residues: CASNTGRGQNFQYF. In DNA form, the CDR3 reads TGTGCCAGCAACACGGGGAGGGGGCAAAACTTTCAGTACTTC.

This clonotype came up a few times. In DNA form, the CDR3 reads TGCGCCAACTTCGACGCAGGTGGTCTCCAAGAGACCCAGTACTTC. Protein sequence: CANFDAGGLQETQYF. This chain joins TRBV5-1 and TRBJ2-5; D is uncertain. The germline V gene encodes CDR1 SGHRS and CDR2 YFSETQ. CDR3 length: 15 amino acids. Trimming pared 9 bases from V and 1 base from J, leaving 19 bases between.

This clonotype has a handful of counts. CDR3 protein: CASSYDNQPQHF. CDR3 coding DNA: TGTGCCAGCAGCTACGACAATCAGCCCCAGCATTTT. The V gene is TRBV2, the J gene TRBJ1-5; no firm D call. Trimming cost V 6 bases and J 3 bases, with 6 bases left between them. The CDR3 runs 12 residues. From germline, CDR1 is SNHLY and CDR2 FYNNEI.

The V call is TRBV5-1, the J call TRBJ1-1; D is ambiguous. Germline V gives CDR1 SGHRS, CDR2 YFSETQ. Trimming took 6 bases from V and 7 from J, leaving 13 bases between them. The CDR3 sequence is 12 residues long. CDR3 region: CASTGTRGEAFF. The DNA for the CDR3 is TGCGCCAGCACCGGAACCAGAGGTGAAGCTTTCTTT. Looking up the rest from reference TRBV5-1 and TRBJ1-1 gives the full variable domain: KAGVTQTPRYLIKTRGQQVTLSCSPISGHRSVSWYQQTPGQGLQFLFEYFSETQRNKGNFPGRFSGRQFSNSRSEMNVSTLELGDSALYLCASTGTRGEAFFGQGTRLTVV.

This clonotype was seen once. The chain employs TRBV20-1 and TRBJ2-5; no clear D. V lost 6 bases and J 11 bases, leaving 25 bases between the germline ends. This CDR3 has 14 residues. Per germline, CDR1 DFQATT and CDR2 SNEGSKA (reference sequence). The CDR3 DNA is TGCAGTGCCATCCGATCGAGTCGTTCCAATGAGCAGTACTTC. It is translated as CSAIRSSRSNEQYF.

The rearrangement uses TRBV7-2 and TRBJ1-2; no clear D. CDR1 and CDR2 (germline): SGHTA, FQGNSA. V lost 5 bases and J 2 bases, leaving 12 bases between the germline ends. The CDR3 covers 14 residues. CDR3 sequence reads: CASSGPPLNYGYTF. The CDR3 bases are TGTGCCAGCAGCGGACCGCCCCTGAACTATGGCTACACCTTC.

V is TRBV5-1 and J is TRBJ1-1; D is ambiguous. The CDR3 runs to 15 residues. Germline lookup yields CDR1 SGHRS and CDR2 YFSETQ. V was cut by 0 bases and J by 1 base, with 10 bases left in between. The CDR3 nucleotides are TGCGCCAGCAGCTTGGGGCGGGTACGGAACACTGAAGCTTTCTTT. Translating gives CASSLGRVRNTEAFF.

Comments on this clonotype: A much larger clone lies a single base off, so this may be a read error. V is TRBV10-3 and J is TRBJ2-5; 15 bases map to TRBD2. Germline V gives CDR1 ENHRY, CDR2 SYGVKD. CDR3 length equals 16 residues. Unmatched junction bases numbered 9, after V lost 2 bases and J lost 11 bases. CDR3 sequence reads: CAISEPGTSGRYEQYF. In DNA form, the CDR3 reads TGTGCCATCAGTGAGCCCGGGACTAGCGGGAGGTATGAGCAGTACTTC.

The CDR3 reads CASSLLGLSEAFF. In DNA form, the CDR3 reads TGTGCCAGCAGCTTGCTAGGTTTGAGTGAAGCTTTCTTT. The chain carries TRBV5-6 and TRBJ1-1, with no clear D. Trimming pared 1 base from V and 7 bases from J, leaving 11 bases between. The CDR3 sequence is 13 residues long. The V gene's germline CDR1 is SGHDT and CDR2 YYEEEE. Together with reference TRBV5-6 and TRBJ1-1, the CDR3 gives the full variable domain: DAGVTQSPTHLIKTRGQQVTLRCSPKSGHDTVSWYQQALGQGPQFIFQYYEEEERQRGNFPDRFSGHQFPNYSSELNVNALLLGDSALYLCASSLLGLSEAFFGQGTRLTVV.

The chain employs TRBV6-6 and TRBJ2-5, with TRBD1 matching 7 bases. TRBJ2-7 explains the end of the DNA better; the J call may be wrong. The CDR3 sequence is 16 residues long. Looked up from germline, CDR1 is MNHNY and CDR2 is SVGAGI (reference sequence). The chain's CDR3 is CASSSRTGVGIYEQYF. CDR3 coding DNA: TGTGCCAGCAGTTCCCGGACAGGAGTGGGGATATACGAGCAGTACTTC.

This clonotype has a handful of counts. This chain uses TRBV7-9 with TRBJ2-7; D gene ambiguous. V was shortened by 1 base and J by 3 bases, with 10 bases between the two germline ends. The CDR3 consists of 14 residues. Germline-derived CDR1 and CDR2 are SEHNR and FQNEAQ (reference sequence). CDR3 sequence (DNA): TGTGCCAGCAGCTTAGACAAAGGGCACTACGAGCAGTACTTC. Amino acid sequence: CASSLDKGHYEQYF.

The CDR3 spells CAISEDGRRSEQFF. The CDR3 DNA sequence: TGTGCCATCAGTGAAGACGGCAGGAGGAGTGAGCAGTTCTTC. V and J are TRBV10-3 and TRBJ2-1, with a weak D call TRBD2 (5 bases). Germline V lookup: CDR1 ENHRY, CDR2 SYGVKD. CDR3 length: 14 residues. The V end lost 3 bases, the J end lost 9 bases, and 15 bases lay between the germline ends.

This clonotype has more than one count but fewer than ten. The J gene is TRBJ1-4, the V gene TRBV7-2; a weak D match, TRBD1 (6 bases). Between the trimmed V and J ends, which lost 4 bases and 5 bases, there was a span of 11 bases. Germline CDR1 and CDR2: SGHTA and FQGNSA. The CDR3 covers 14 residues. The chain's CDR3 is CASSWAGGNEKLFF. The CDR3 region has the DNA TGTGCCAGCAGCTGGGCGGGGGGCAATGAAAAACTGTTTTTT.

Only a few counts were recorded for this clonotype. A much larger clone lies a single base off, so this may be a read error. V usage is TRBV27 and J usage is TRBJ2-7; TRBD1 aligns across 7 bases. This CDR3 has 14 residues. Germline V lookup: CDR1 MNHEY, CDR2 SMNVEV (reference sequence). The V segment lost 4 bases and the J segment 0 bases; nucleotides outside the gene matches: 3. CDR3 nucleotide sequence: TGTGCCAGCAGTTACGACAGGGACTCCTACGAGCAGTACTTC. Translated: CASSYDRDSYEQYF.

With respect to this clonotype: A junction end diverges from the germline sequence, so it may reflect a read error. The chain joins TRBV7-9 to TRBJ1-1; D gene uncertain. The CDR3 is 12 amino acids. Germline lookup yields CDR1 SEHNR and CDR2 FQNEAQ (reference sequence). The CDR3 sequence: CTSSLEPEEAFF. Written as DNA, the CDR3 is TGTACCAGCAGCTTAGAGCCAGAGGAAGCTTTCTTT.

This chain joins TRBV7-9 and TRBJ2-7; 7 nucleotides agree with TRBD2. CDR1 and CDR2 (germline): SEHNR, FQNEAQ (reference sequence). This CDR3 has 15 residues. The junction had 7 bases not matched to a gene; V was cut back by 5 bases and J by 0 bases. The CDR3 bases are TGTGCCAGCAGCCTATCAGCGGGGAGCTCCTACGAGCAGTACTTC. Amino acids: CASSLSAGSSYEQYF. Filled out from reference TRBV7-9 and TRBJ2-7, the complete variable domain reads DTGVSQNPRHKITKRGQNVTFRCDPISEHNRLYWYRQTLGQGPEFLTYFQNEAQLEKSRLLSDRFSAERPKGSFSTLEIQRTEQGDSAMYLCASSLSAGSSYEQYFGPGTRLTVT.

This clonotype was observed many times. A much larger clone lies one base from this, so it may be a read error. The chain is built from TRBV29-1 and TRBJ1-5; D uncertain. V was clipped by 4 bases and J by 5 bases, with 12 bases between them. CDR1 is SQVTM and CDR2 is ANQGSEA in the germline V gene. The CDR3 totals 13 residues. In DNA form, the CDR3 reads TGCAGCGTTGGAGCGGGCGGGGATCAGCCCCAGCATTTT. Translating it yields CSVGAGGDQPQHF. The whole variable domain, remainder taken from reference TRBV29-1 and TRBJ1-5, is SAVISQKPSRDICQRGTSLTIQCQVDSQVTMMFWYRQQPGQSLTLIATANQGSEATYESGFVIDKFPISRPNLTFSTLTVSNMSPEDSSIYLCSVGAGGDQPQHFGDGTRLSIL.

This clonotype was found many times. V gene TRBV24-1 combines with J gene TRBJ2-1, with D perhaps matching TRBD1 or TRBD2 (6 bases each). From germline, CDR1 is KGHDR and CDR2 SFDVKD. The CDR3 runs to 19 residues. V was cut by 3 bases and J by 2 bases, with 22 bases left in between. The CDR3 DNA follows: TGTGCCACCAGTGATCCCGGGGGCCCCACTCACAATACCTACAATGAGCAGTTCTTC. Its translation is CATSDPGGPTHNTYNEQFF.

This clonotype was picked up many times. V is TRBV12-3 or TRBV12-4 and J is TRBJ2-1; TRBD2 matches 7 bases. This CDR3 has 14 residues. Trimming removed 4 bases from V and 6 bases from J; junction bases left unmatched: 6. CDR3 nucleotides: TGTGCCAGCAGTTCCGGGCGGGGGATCAATGAGCAGTTCTTC. Its translation: CASSSGRGINEQFF.

A remark on this clonotype: This may stem from a read error, because a much larger clone lies one nucleotide away. V usage is TRBV20-1 and J usage is TRBJ2-7; maybe TRBD2 (5 bases). V dropped 5 bases and J dropped 4 bases, with 18 bases sitting between them. The CDR3 extends over 14 amino acids. The germline V gene encodes CDR1 DFQATT and CDR2 SNEGSKA (reference sequence). CDR3: CSAYSTNGEYEQYF. The CDR3 DNA is TGCAGTGCTTACTCCACTAACGGGGAGTACGAGCAGTACTTC.

CDR3 nucleotide sequence: TGTGCCAGCAGTCGATTCGCGGGACTACCGAATTCACCCCTCCACTTT. It translates to CASSRFAGLPNSPLHF. The genes are TRBV6-4 and TRBJ1-6, with D possibly being TRBD1 (5 bases). CDR1 and CDR2 (germline): MRHNA, SNTAGT. Trimming removed 5 bases at V and 7 bases at J, with 18 bases between. The CDR3 is 16 amino acids.